This entry lists 9 T cell receptor beta chains sequenced from one sample in a study of tumor-infiltrating lymphocytes in primary liver carcinoma. Blood RNA was derived from unsorted whole blood, and germline DNA was extracted too. Constant-region priming of roughly 500 ng total RNA yielded TCR beta cDNA. Amplification in three nested multiplex PCR rounds with slightly modified ARM-PCR gave rise to TCR beta libraries. The study ran its first two PCR rounds for nine to ten cycles each, using TRBV1-TRBV30 forward primers and a C-beta reverse primer. A single record per CDR3 protein comes from TCRdb applying MiXCR to the multiplex PCR reads. This sample has 310,000 or so distinct CDR3 sequences; 45% to 70% occur once, and the top ten carry more than 15%. Specimen: peripheral blood. These receptors were collected from a woman under 40 with primary liver carcinoma and hepatitis B virus infection.

This clonotype was counted at least ten times. The rearrangement joins TRBV6-1 to TRBJ2-7; 11 bases map to TRBD2. Germline-derived CDR1 and CDR2 are MNHNS and SASEGT. The CDR3 extends over 15 amino acids. The CDR3 DNA is TGTGCTATAGCGGGAGGGCCGGGCTGGCGGGACGAGCAGTACTTC. Protein: CAIAGGPGWRDEQYF.

V is TRBV6-6 and J is TRBJ2-1, with no clear D. Germline loops: CDR1 MNHNY, CDR2 SVGAGI (reference sequence). Trimming stripped 5 bases from V and 10 bases from J, with 15 bases between. This CDR3 spans 13 amino acids. The CDR3 DNA reads TGTGCCAGCAGTCAAGAACTGGGGATGGAGCAGTTCTTC. This codes for CASSQELGMEQFF.

This chain connects TRBV28 to TRBJ1-1; 7 bases match TRBD1. V shed 7 bases and J 5 bases; nucleotides not matched to a gene: 10. CDR1 and CDR2 (germline): MDHEN, SYDVKM. The CDR3 consists of 14 residues. CDR3 DNA sequence: TGTGCCAGCAAAATCTCACAGGGGTCTACTGAAGCTTTCTTT. Amino acids: CASKISQGSTEAFF.

The rearrangement links TRBV4-2 to TRBJ2-7; 10 bases line up with TRBD2. The CDR3 spans 17 residues. Looked up from germline, CDR1 is LGHNA and CDR2 is YNFKEQ. Trimming removed 1 base from V and 2 bases from J; junction bases left unmatched: 8. CDR3 sequence reads: CASSQVERAGGPYEQYF. The CDR3 nucleotides read TGTGCCAGCAGCCAAGTGGAACGAGCGGGAGGGCCCTACGAGCAGTACTTC.

The chain uses TRBV7-9 and TRBJ2-7; D gene unclear. Germline CDR1 reads SEHNR; CDR2 reads FQNEAQ (reference sequence). CDR3 length: 14 amino acids. V lost 5 bases and J 1 base, leaving 12 bases between the germline ends. The CDR3 DNA reads as TGTGCCAGCAGCCCAGGTTTGGCTTCCTACGAGCAGTACTTC. Translation gives CASSPGLASYEQYF. Together with reference TRBV7-9 and TRBJ2-7, the CDR3 gives the full variable domain: DTGVSQNPRHKITKRGQNVTFRCDPISEHNRLYWYRQTLGQGPEFLTYFQNEAQLEKSRLLSDRFSAERPKGSFSTLEIQRTEQGDSAMYLCASSPGLASYEQYFGPGTRLTVT.

As regards this clonotype: One base away lies a much larger clone, so this may be a sequencing read error. CDR3 loop: CASRRGTDMQYF. The CDR3 region has the DNA TGTGCCAGCAGGAGAGGCACAGATATGCAGTATTTT. The chain combines TRBV6-5 with TRBJ2-3; D is uncertain. The CDR3 contains 12 residues. Per germline, CDR1 MNHEY and CDR2 SVGAGI.

Concerning this clonotype itself: This may be a read error, as it is one base from a much larger clone. V and J are TRBV6-1 and TRBJ2-3; TRBD2 matches at 9 bases. Per germline, CDR1 MNHNS and CDR2 SASEGT. J lost 2 bases, V lost 5 bases, and 5 bases had no gene match. This CDR3 is 15 amino acids long. The CDR3 reads CASSPLAGVTDTQYF. The CDR3 DNA sequence: TGTGCCAGCAGTCCCTTAGCGGGAGTCACAGATACGCAGTATTTT.

A word on this clonotype: Mismatch with germline at one junction end may stem from a read error. This chain connects TRBV11-2 to TRBJ2-7; D could derive from TRBD1 or TRBD2 (5 bases each). This CDR3 has 15 residues. Looked up from germline, CDR1 is SGHAT and CDR2 is FQNNGV. CDR3 region: CASSSAVGVQNEQYF. Written as DNA, the CDR3 is TGCGCCAGCAGCTCTGCCGTGGGGGTGCAAAACGAGCAGTACTTC.

This clonotype has ten or more counts. DNA of the CDR3: TGTGCCAGCAGTTACAAGGGAGGGATGACCTACGAGCAGTACTTC. Amino acid sequence: CASSYKGGMTYEQYF. This chain joins TRBV6-5 and TRBJ2-7; 7 bases agree with TRBD2. Per the germline V gene, CDR1 is MNHEY and CDR2 is SVGAGI. V trimming: 2 bases; J trimming: 2 bases; junction bases outside the gene matches: 6. This CDR3 comprises 15 residues.